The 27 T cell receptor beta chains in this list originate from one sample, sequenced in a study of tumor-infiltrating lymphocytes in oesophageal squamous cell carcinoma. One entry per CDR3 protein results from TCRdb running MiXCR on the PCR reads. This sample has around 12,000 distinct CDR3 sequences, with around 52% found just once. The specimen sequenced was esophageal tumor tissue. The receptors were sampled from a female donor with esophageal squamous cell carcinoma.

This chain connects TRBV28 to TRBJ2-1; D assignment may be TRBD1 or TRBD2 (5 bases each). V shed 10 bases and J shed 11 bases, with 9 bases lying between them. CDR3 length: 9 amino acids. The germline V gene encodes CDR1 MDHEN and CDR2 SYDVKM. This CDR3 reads CATPGQQFF. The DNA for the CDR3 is TGTGCCACCCCGGGACAGCAGTTCTTC.

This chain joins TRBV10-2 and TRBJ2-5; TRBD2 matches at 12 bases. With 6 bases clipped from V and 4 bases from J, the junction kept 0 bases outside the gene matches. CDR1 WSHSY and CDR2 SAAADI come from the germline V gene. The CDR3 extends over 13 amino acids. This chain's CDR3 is CASRTSGGETQYF. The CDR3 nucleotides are TGCGCCAGCAGGACTAGCGGGGGAGAGACCCAGTACTTC.

The CDR3 is CASRGYRNTEAFF. The CDR3 DNA sequence: TGTGCCAGCAGGGGCTACAGGAACACTGAAGCTTTCTTT. The chain joins TRBV2 to TRBJ1-1; D gene uncertain. Trimming left V 6 bases short and J 1 base short, with 9 bases between. Germline lookup yields CDR1 SNHLY and CDR2 FYNNEI. The CDR3 runs 13 residues.

CDR3 sequence (DNA): TGTGCCAGCAGCTCCTCTAGCGGGAGTTTATACGAGCAGTACTTC. Amino acid sequence: CASSSSSGSLYEQYF. The rearrangement uses TRBV7-2 and TRBJ2-5; 10 bases map to TRBD2. The tail of the sequence fits TRBJ2-7 better, so the J call may be wrong. Germline V gives CDR1 SGHTA, CDR2 FQGNSA. This CDR3 spans 15 amino acids.

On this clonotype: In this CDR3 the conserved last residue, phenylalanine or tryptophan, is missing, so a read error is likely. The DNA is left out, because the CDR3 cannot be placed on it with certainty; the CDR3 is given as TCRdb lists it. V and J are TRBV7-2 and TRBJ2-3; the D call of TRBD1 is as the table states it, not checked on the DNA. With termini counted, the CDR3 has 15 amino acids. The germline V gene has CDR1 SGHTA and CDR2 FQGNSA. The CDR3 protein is CASRVRERGEQYFGP.

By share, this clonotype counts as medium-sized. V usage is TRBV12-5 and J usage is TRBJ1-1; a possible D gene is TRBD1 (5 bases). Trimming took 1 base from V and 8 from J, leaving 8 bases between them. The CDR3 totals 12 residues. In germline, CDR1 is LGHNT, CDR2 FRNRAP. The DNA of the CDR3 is TGTGCTAGTGGTTTGGGGGGCGGCGAAGCTTTCTTT. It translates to CASGLGGGEAFF.

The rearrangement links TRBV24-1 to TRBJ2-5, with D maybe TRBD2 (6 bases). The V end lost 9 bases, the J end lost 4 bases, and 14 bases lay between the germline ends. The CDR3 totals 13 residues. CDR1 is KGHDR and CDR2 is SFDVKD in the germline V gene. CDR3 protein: CATQRAGGETQYF. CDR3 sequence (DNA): TGTGCCACCCAGCGGGCCGGAGGAGAGACCCAGTACTTC.

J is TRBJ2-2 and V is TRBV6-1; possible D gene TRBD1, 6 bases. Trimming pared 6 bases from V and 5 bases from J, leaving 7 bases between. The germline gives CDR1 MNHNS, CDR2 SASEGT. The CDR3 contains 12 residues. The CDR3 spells CASRTGTGELFF. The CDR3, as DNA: TGTGCCAGCAGAACAGGGACCGGGGAGCTGTTTTTT.

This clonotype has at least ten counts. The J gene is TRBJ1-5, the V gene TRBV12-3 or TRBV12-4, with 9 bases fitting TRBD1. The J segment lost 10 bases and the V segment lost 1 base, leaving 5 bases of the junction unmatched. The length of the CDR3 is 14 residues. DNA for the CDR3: TGTGCCAGCAGTTTAGGGACAGGGGCCTTTCCCCAGCATTTT. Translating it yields CASSLGTGAFPQHF.

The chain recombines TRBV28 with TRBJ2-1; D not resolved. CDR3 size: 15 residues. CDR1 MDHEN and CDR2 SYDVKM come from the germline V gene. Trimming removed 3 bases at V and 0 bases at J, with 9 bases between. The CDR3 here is CASSLSFPSYNEQFF. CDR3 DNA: TGTGCCAGCAGTTTGTCCTTCCCCTCCTACAATGAGCAGTTCTTC.

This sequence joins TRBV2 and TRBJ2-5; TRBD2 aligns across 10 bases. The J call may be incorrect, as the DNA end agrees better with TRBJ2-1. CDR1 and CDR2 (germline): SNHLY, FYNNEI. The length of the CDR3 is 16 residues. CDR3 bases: TGTGCCAGCGCGGAGTTGCGCCTAGCGGGAGACAATGAGCAGTTCTTC. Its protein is CASAELRLAGDNEQFF.

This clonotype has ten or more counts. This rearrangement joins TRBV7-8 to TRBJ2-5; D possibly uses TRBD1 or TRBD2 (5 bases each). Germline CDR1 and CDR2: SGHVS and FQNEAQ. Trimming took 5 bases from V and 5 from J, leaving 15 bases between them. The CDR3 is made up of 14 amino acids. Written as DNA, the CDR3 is TGTGCCAGCAGCCCCGGGACCGGAAGGGAGACCCAGTACTTC. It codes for CASSPGTGRETQYF.

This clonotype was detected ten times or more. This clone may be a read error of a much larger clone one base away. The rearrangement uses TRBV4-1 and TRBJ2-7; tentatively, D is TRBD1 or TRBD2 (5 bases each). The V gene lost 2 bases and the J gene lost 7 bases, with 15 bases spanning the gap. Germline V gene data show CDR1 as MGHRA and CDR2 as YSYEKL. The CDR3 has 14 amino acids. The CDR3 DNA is TGCGCCAGCAGCCAACAACGGGGCGACAATGAGCAGTACTTC. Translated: CASSQQRGDNEQYF.

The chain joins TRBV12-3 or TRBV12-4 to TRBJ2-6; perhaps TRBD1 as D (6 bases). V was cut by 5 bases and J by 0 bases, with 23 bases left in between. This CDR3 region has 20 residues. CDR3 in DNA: TGTGCCAGCAGTATCGATCCGGGACAATGGTTTAGCTCTGGGGCCAACGTCCTGACTTTC. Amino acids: CASSIDPGQWFSSGANVLTF.

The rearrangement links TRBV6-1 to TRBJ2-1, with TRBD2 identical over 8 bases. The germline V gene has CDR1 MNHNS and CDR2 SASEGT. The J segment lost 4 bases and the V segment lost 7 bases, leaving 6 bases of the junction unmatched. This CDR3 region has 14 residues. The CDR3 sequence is CASKASGFYNEQFF. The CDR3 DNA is TGTGCCAGCAAGGCTAGCGGGTTTTACAATGAGCAGTTCTTC.

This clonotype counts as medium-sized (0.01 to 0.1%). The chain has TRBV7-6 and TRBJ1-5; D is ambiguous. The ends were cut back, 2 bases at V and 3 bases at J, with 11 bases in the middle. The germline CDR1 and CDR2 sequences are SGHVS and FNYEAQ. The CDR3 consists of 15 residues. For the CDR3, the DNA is TGTGCCAGCAGCTTACAGAGCGGGGTCAATCAGCCCCAGCATTTT. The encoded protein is CASSLQSGVNQPQHF. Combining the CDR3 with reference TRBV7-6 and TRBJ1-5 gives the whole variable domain GAGVSQSPRYKVTKRGQDVALRCDPISGHVSLYWYRQALGQGPEFLTYFNYEAQQDKSGLPNDRFSAERPEGSISTLTIQRTEQRDSAMYRCASSLQSGVNQPQHFGDGTRLSIL.

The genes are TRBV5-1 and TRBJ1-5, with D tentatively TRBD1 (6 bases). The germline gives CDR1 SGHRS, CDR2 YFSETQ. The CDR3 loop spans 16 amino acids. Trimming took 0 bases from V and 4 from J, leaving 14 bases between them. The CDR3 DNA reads TGCGCCAGCAGCTTGGATGGGGGGCCCTCGAATCAGCCCCAGCATTTT. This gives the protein CASSLDGGPSNQPQHF.

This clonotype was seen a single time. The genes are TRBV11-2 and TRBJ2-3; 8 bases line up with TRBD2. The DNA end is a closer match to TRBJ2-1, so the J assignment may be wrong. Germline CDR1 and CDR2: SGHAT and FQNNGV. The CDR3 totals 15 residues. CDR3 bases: TGTGCCAGCAGCCCACAACGACTAGCGAACAATGAGCAGTTCTTC. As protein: CASSPQRLANNEQFF.

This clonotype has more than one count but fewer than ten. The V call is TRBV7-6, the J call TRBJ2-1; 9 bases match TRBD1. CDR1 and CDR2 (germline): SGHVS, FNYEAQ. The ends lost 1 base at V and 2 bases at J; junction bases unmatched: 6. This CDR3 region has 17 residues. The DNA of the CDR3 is TGTGCCAGCAGCTTAGTTTCGGGACAGGGACCCTACAATGAGCAGTTCTTC. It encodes CASSLVSGQGPYNEQFF. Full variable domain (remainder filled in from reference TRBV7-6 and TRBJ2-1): GAGVSQSPRYKVTKRGQDVALRCDPISGHVSLYWYRQALGQGPEFLTYFNYEAQQDKSGLPNDRFSAERPEGSISTLTIQRTEQRDSAMYRCASSLVSGQGPYNEQFFGPGTRLTVL.

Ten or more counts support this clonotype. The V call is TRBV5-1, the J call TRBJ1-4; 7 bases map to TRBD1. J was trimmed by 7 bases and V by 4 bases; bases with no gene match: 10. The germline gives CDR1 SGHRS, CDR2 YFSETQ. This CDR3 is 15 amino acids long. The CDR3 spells CASSLHDRVSEKLFF. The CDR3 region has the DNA TGCGCCAGCAGCCTCCACGACAGGGTTAGTGAAAAACTGTTTTTT.

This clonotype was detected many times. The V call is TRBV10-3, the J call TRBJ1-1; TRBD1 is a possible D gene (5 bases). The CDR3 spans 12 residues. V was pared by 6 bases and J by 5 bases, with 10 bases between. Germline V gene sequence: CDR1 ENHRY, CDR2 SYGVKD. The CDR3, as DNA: TGTGCCATCAGAGGGAGGGGTACTGAAGCTTTCTTT. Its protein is CAIRGRGTEAFF.

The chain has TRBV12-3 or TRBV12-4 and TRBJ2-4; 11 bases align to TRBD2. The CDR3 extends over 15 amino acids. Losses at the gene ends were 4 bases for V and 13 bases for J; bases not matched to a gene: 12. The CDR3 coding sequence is TGTGCCAGCAGTTCCGGGACTAGCGGAGACAATGAGCAGTACTTC. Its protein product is CASSSGTSGDNEQYF.

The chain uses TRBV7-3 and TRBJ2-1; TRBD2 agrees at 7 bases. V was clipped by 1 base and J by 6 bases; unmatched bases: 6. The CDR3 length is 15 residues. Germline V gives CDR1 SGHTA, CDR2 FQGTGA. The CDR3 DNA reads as TGTGCCAGCAGCTTAAGTTTTTCTAGCGGCAATGAGCAGTTCTTC. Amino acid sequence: CASSLSFSSGNEQFF.

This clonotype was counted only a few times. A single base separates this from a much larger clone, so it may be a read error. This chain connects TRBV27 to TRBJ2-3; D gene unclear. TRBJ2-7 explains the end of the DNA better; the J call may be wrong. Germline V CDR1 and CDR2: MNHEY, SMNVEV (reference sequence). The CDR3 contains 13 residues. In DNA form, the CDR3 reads TGTGCCAGCAGTTTCTCCATAATTCGGGAGCAGTACTTC. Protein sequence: CASSFSIIREQYF.

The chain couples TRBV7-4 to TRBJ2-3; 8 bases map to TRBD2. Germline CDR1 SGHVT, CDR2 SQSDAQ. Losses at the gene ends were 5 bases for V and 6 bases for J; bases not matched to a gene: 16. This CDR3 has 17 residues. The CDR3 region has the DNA TGTGCCAGCAGCCCTCACCCCGGACTAGCAGGGAAGGATACGCAGTATTTT. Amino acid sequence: CASSPHPGLAGKDTQYF.

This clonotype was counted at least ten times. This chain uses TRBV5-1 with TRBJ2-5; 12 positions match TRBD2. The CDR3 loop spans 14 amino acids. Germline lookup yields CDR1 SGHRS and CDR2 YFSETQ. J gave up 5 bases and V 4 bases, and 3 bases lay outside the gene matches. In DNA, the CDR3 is TGCGCCAGCAGCCCCGGGACTAGCGGGGAGACCCAGTACTTC. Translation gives CASSPGTSGETQYF. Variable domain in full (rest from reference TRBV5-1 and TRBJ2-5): KAGVTQTPRYLIKTRGQQVTLSCSPISGHRSVSWYQQTPGQGLQFLFEYFSETQRNKGNFPGRFSGRQFSNSRSEMNVSTLELGDSALYLCASSPGTSGETQYFGPGTRLLVL.

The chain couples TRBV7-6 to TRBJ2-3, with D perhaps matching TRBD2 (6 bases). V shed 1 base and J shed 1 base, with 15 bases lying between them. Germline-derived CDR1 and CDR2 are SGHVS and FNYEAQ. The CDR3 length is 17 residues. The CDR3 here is CASSLDRRDGRTDTQYF. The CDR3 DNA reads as TGTGCCAGCAGCTTAGACAGGCGGGATGGCCGCACAGATACGCAGTATTTT.